These 2 T cell receptor beta chains came from one sample sequenced in a study of T cell changes during pregnancy in multiple sclerosis. The assay was immunoSEQ multiplex PCR, and TCRdb's table has in-frame clones only and misses some. This sample has 100,000 to 150,000 clones, with approximately 94% found just once. Sequenced material: peripheral blood, taken before pregnancy. These receptors all stem from a female donor with multiple sclerosis, enrolled in a pregnancy study.

This chain connects TRBV10-1 to TRBJ2-1; 7 nucleotides match TRBD1. The germline V gene has CDR1 WNHNN and CDR2 SYGVQD (reference sequence). V lost 1 base to trimming and J lost 3 bases; unmatched junction nucleotides: 3. The CDR3 loop spans 15 amino acids. CDR3 sequence (DNA): TGCGCCAGCAGTGAGTTTGGGACAGACTACAATGAGCAGTTCTTC. Protein sequence: CASSEFGTDYNEQFF.

The DNA for the CDR3 is TGTGCCAGCAGCGTAGTGGGGACATGGGGAGATACGCAGTATTTT. Its protein is CASSVVGTWGDTQYF. The gene calls are TRBV9 and TRBJ2-3, with a possible D match to TRBD1 (6 bases). The V gene's germline CDR1 is SGDLS and CDR2 YYNGEE. V gave up 0 bases and J gave up 5 bases, with 13 bases separating them. The CDR3 covers 15 residues.